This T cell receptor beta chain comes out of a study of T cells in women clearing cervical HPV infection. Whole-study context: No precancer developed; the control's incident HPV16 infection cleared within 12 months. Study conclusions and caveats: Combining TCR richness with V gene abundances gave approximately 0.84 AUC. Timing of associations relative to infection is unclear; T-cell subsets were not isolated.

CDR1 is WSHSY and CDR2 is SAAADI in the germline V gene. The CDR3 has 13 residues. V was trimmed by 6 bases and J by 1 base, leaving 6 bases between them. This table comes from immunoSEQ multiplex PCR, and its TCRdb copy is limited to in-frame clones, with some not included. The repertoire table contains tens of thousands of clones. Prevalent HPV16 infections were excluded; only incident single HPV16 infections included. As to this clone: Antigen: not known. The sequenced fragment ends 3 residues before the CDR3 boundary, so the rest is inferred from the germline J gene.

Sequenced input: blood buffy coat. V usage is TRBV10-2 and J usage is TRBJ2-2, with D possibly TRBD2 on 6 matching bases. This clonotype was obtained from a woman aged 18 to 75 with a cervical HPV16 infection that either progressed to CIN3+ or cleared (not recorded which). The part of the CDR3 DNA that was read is TGCGCCAGCAGCGGGGGGAACACCGGGGAG. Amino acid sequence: CASSGGNTGE. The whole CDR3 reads CASSGGNTGELFF.